The 17 T cell receptor beta chains given below trace back to one sample, sequenced in a study of tumor and adjacent non-tumor tissue in lung cancer (dated by TCRdb to the late 2010s). RNA was isolated from bulk, unsorted tissue, and RNA quality was assessed with a NanoDrop ND-1000 and an Agilent 2100. The normal lung samples consisted of distant non-tumor tissue collected more than 3 cm from the tumor edge. The method was multiplex PCR. Sequencing used an Illumina HiSeq 2500. TCRbeta libraries were constructed through three rounds of nested PCR with primers (Table S4) according to protocols modified from ARM-PCR. The raw public reads went through TCRdb reprocessing: fastp at Q25, MiXCR clone calling, in-frame beta chains kept. Merged by CDR3 protein, the rows form single entries marked with the most common genes and DNA. Recorded for this sample are 45,000 to 65,000 distinct CDR3 sequences; around two thirds of them occurred a single time. The top ten hold roughly 25% of the sample.

Sequencing was carried out using distant non-tumor lung tissue. These TCRs come from a woman aged 60-70 years with non-small cell lung cancer.

Remarks on this clonotype: One end of the junction is discordant with germline, which a read error may explain. The rearrangement uses TRBV6-5 and TRBJ2-5, with D maybe TRBD2 (5 bases). Germline V CDR1 and CDR2: MNHEY, SVGAGI. The CDR3 extends over 14 amino acids. CDR3 region: CASSARGEEETRYF. In DNA, the CDR3 is TGTGCCAGCAGTGCCCGGGGAGAGGAAGAGACCCGGTATTTC.

Remarks on this clonotype: Sequence at one end of the junction differs from germline and may be a read error. The rearrangement joins TRBV29-1 to TRBJ2-5, with 7 positions matching TRBD2. CDR1 is SQVTM, CDR2 ANQGSEA, per germline. This CDR3 has 12 amino acids. The CDR3, as DNA: TGCAGCGTCCTGACGGGGGGAGAGAGCCAGTATTTC. Translation gives CSVLTGGESQYF.

The chain joins TRBV6-2 or TRBV6-3 to TRBJ2-6; D gene ambiguous. Germline V gene lookup returns CDR1 MNHEY and CDR2 SVGEGT. The CDR3 totals 19 residues. The V end lost 2 bases, the J end lost 7 bases, and 24 bases lay between the germline ends. CDR3 coding DNA: TGTGCCAGCAGTTACGACCACTTCACCTTATCCTCTGATGCCAACGTCCTGACTTTC. Encoded protein: CASSYDHFTLSSDANVLTF.

The chain joins TRBV30 to TRBJ1-2; 10 bases match TRBD1. The CDR3 spans 13 residues. V lost 8 bases and J lost 6; bases outside the gene matches: 9. The germline V gene encodes CDR1 GTSNPN and CDR2 SVGIG (reference sequence). The CDR3 DNA is TGTGCCACCTCGGGACAGGGGCATCATGGCTACACCTTC. Translation: CATSGQGHHGYTF.

The gene calls are TRBV12-3 or TRBV12-4 and TRBJ2-1; no definite D call. This CDR3 contains 16 residues. V lost 5 bases and J 12 bases, leaving 26 bases between the germline ends. Written as DNA, the CDR3 is TGTGCCAGCAGTCCACGACGAGTCCAACGTGGGGATGTGCAGTTCTTC. Its translation is CASSPRRVQRGDVQFF.

As regards this clonotype: One junction end disagrees with the germline gene, perhaps due to a read error. The genes are TRBV6-6 and TRBJ2-1; weak D call: TRBD1 (6 bases). Germline V gene data show CDR1 as MNHNY and CDR2 as SVGAGI (reference sequence). The CDR3 extends over 14 amino acids. The CDR3 nucleotides are TGTACCAGTAGTTGCTCCCTCTACAGGGATGAGCAGTTCTTC. Translating it yields CTSSCSLYRDEQFF.

As regards this clonotype: The conserved closing phenylalanine or tryptophan is absent in this CDR3, likely reflecting a read error. The limits of the CDR3 on the DNA are not certain, so only TCRdb's listed CDR3 is given. The J gene is TRBJ2-6, the V gene TRBV28; the table's D call of TRBD1 was not tested on the DNA. CDR1 and CDR2 from the germline V gene are MDHEN and SYDVKM. With termini counted, the CDR3 has 19 amino acids. CDR3 loop: CARSLWEQGSYSGANVVTS.

Concerning this clonotype: Because the CDR3 is missing its conserved closing phenylalanine or tryptophan, this is likely a read error. The gene calls are TRBV6-2 or TRBV6-3 and TRBJ1-1; D remains ambiguous. Germline CDR1 MNHEY, CDR2 SVGEGT. V lost 6 bases to trimming and J lost 3 bases, with 11 bases between them. There are 13 residues in the CDR3. The CDR3 region is CASRNREYTEAFL. The CDR3 bases are TGTGCCAGCAGAAACCGGGAGTACACTGAAGCTTTCTTA.

With regard to this clonotype: Relative to the germline gene, one junction end is altered; a read error may explain this. CDR3 DNA: TGCAGTGTTAGAGACGGACAGGGGAAAGTTTATAATGAGCAGTTCTTC. Translated: CSVRDGQGKVYNEQFF. The chain employs TRBV20-1 and TRBJ2-1; the match to TRBD1 covers 9 bases. This CDR3 has 16 residues. The germline gives CDR1 DFQATT, CDR2 SNEGSKA (reference sequence).

As concerns this clonotype: Possible read error: a much larger clone is one base away. This chain joins TRBV28 and TRBJ2-1, with D possibly TRBD2 on 5 matching bases. V lost 8 bases and J 5 bases, leaving 19 bases between the germline ends. This CDR3 is built from 15 residues. Germline CDR1 reads MDHEN; CDR2 reads SYDVKM. The CDR3 DNA reads as TGTGCCAGCCGTCGTGGAGGCGCTAGGGACAATGAGCAGTTCTTC. It translates to CASRRGGARDNEQFF.

With regard to this clonotype: The junction departs from the called germline gene at one end, perhaps through a read error. The chain links TRBV4-3 to TRBJ2-7, with D possibly TRBD2 on 5 matching bases. The germline gives CDR1 LGHNA, CDR2 YSLEER. The CDR3 totals 16 residues. CDR3 sequence: CASGQDSSGSSYDQYF. DNA for the CDR3: TGCGCCAGCGGCCAAGATTCAAGTGGGAGCTCCTACGATCAGTACTTC.

The chain couples TRBV11-2 to TRBJ2-3, with TRBD2 as a possible D gene (6 bases). Trimming shortened V by 9 bases and J by 9 bases, and 19 bases separated the two germline ends. The CDR3 covers 13 residues. Per the germline V gene, CDR1 is SGHAT and CDR2 is FQNNGV. In DNA, the CDR3 is TGTGCCAGGAGCCTAAAGGGCGCGGGGACGCAGTATTTT. It encodes CARSLKGAGTQYF.

There are a few counts of this clonotype. The missing conserved phenylalanine or tryptophan at the end of this CDR3 makes a read error likely. The chain carries TRBV11-2 and TRBJ1-1; 9 bases are shared with TRBD1. CDR3 length equals 17 residues. V was pared by 4 bases and J by 3 bases, with 12 bases of the junction left unmatched. Germline loops: CDR1 SGHAT, CDR2 FQNNGV. The CDR3 DNA reads as TGTGCCAGCAGCTCGAACAGGGGGCGCCGACTTGACACTGAAGCTTTCATT. Its translation is CASSSNRGRRLDTEAFI.

With regard to this clonotype: A clone one base away is much larger, so this may be a read error. V usage is TRBV5-1 and J usage is TRBJ2-1, with TRBD2 identical over 14 bases. CDR1 SGHRS and CDR2 YFSETQ come from the germline V gene. The J segment lost 9 bases and the V segment lost 7 bases, leaving 9 bases of the junction unmatched. CDR3 length: 15 amino acids. DNA of the CDR3: TGCGCCAGCGGCACAGGGACTAGCGGGAGCGTTGAGCAGTTCTTC. Translation: CASGTGTSGSVEQFF.

This rearrangement joins TRBV12-3 or TRBV12-4 to TRBJ2-7; 7 positions agree with TRBD2. Trimming at V came to 11 bases and at J to 1 base, leaving 8 bases not matched to a gene. The CDR3 spans 13 residues. This CDR3 reads CACLGRGSYEQYF. The CDR3, as DNA: TGTGCCTGTCTTGGGAGGGGATCCTACGAGCAGTACTTC.

Regarding this clonotype: The CDR3 end shows no conserved phenylalanine or tryptophan, and so a read error is likely. The chain carries TRBV6-5 and TRBJ1-5; 8 bases agree with TRBD1. Unmatched junction bases numbered 6, after V lost 6 bases and J lost 5 bases. The CDR3 has 14 residues. Germline V gene lookup returns CDR1 MNHEY and CDR2 SVGAGI. The CDR3 region has the DNA TGTGCCAGCAGGATGAGACAGGGGCATCAGCCCCAGCATTAT. As protein: CASRMRQGHQPQHY.

Remarks on this clonotype: Given a much more abundant clone one base away, this may be a read error. V and J are TRBV20-1 and TRBJ2-7; TRBD2 matches at 12 bases. The CDR3 is 14 amino acids. Germline V lookup: CDR1 DFQATT, CDR2 SNEGSKA (reference sequence). CDR3: CIATLAGGLGEQYF. The CDR3 nucleotides are TGCATTGCTACACTAGCGGGGGGCCTGGGTGAGCAGTACTTC.